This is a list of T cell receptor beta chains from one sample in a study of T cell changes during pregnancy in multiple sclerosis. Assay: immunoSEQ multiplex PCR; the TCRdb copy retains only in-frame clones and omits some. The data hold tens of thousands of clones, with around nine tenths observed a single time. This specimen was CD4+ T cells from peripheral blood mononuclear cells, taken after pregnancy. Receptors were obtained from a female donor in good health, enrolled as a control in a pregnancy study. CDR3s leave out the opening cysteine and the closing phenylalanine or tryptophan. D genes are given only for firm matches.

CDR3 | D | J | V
ASSQDQRSGYT | - | TRBJ1-2 | TRBV4-3
ASSEDAGPRNEKLF | - | TRBJ1-4 | TRBV2
ANHGRETPGYT | - | TRBJ1-2 | TRBV10-1
ASSGNRGGSGNTIY | TRBD1 | TRBJ1-3 | TRBV2
ASSRTGGWSGANVLT | TRBD1 | TRBJ2-6 | TRBV14
ASGEGNGYT | - | TRBJ1-2 | TRBV30
ASRTQGADGYT | TRBD1 | TRBJ1-2 | TRBV6-1
ASSFSQLNTEAF | - | TRBJ1-1 | TRBV7-2
ASSPGQGQETQY | TRBD1 | TRBJ2-5 | TRBV18
AWSVGGRYEQY | - | TRBJ2-7 | TRBV30
ASSLEGGHRVYGYT | TRBD1 | TRBJ1-2 | TRBV27
ASRWDRSSYEQY | TRBD1 | TRBJ2-7 | TRBV6-5
ASSIGGDSPGGYT | - | TRBJ1-2 | TRBV19
ASGLLAGATGELF | TRBD2 | TRBJ2-2 | TRBV12-5
ASRRLAGELSTDTQY | TRBD2 | TRBJ2-3 | TRBV7-8
ASSERDTPYEQY | - | TRBJ2-7 | TRBV5-1
SALFTYEQY | - | TRBJ2-7 | TRBV20-1
ASRKQGGENQPQH | TRBD1 | TRBJ1-5 | TRBV27
ASSEGTSGRGYT | - | TRBJ1-2 | TRBV6-1
ASSASDRGRNEQY | TRBD1 | TRBJ2-7 | TRBV7-9
ASSPPNTRGTGGLKPQH | TRBD1 | TRBJ1-5 | TRBV18
ASSKGQGGYEQY | TRBD1 | TRBJ2-7 | TRBV19
ASSRLPLAGGTNTYEQY | TRBD2 | TRBJ2-7 | TRBV5-1
ASSRNLHEQY | - | TRBJ2-7 | TRBV27
ASSLSSGSSNEQF | TRBD2 | TRBJ2-1 | TRBV7-2
ASSALYEQY | - | TRBJ2-7 | TRBV5-6
SAVEITTDTQY | - | TRBJ2-3 | TRBV29-1
SVASLAGGFSYEQY | TRBD2 | TRBJ2-7 | TRBV29-1
ASSYLAGGGDEQF | TRBD2 | TRBJ2-1 | TRBV27
ASSVGTPGLAGHYNEQF | TRBD2 | TRBJ2-1 | TRBV9
ASSLGAGATDTQY | TRBD2 | TRBJ2-3 | TRBV5-1
SARVSGEQY | - | TRBJ2-7 | TRBV20-1
ASSPPGLVYEQY | - | TRBJ2-7 | TRBV7-2
ATGGSVYEQY | TRBD2 | TRBJ2-7 | TRBV25-1
AWSRLAGGGDTQY | TRBD2 | TRBJ2-3 | TRBV30
SGGQGPSYEQY | TRBD1 | TRBJ2-7 | TRBV29-1
AGQSGPSYQETQY | - | TRBJ2-5 | TRBV2
ASSLGGGGSNEQF | TRBD2 | TRBJ2-1 | TRBV7-2
ASSSPRDRGGPNS | TRBD1 | TRBJ2-7 | TRBV7-8
ASSPPGLVGEQY | TRBD2 | TRBJ2-7 | TRBV18
ASSIRGGSISRGNTIY | TRBD1 | TRBJ1-3 | TRBV19
ASRRQGAGYGYT | TRBD1 | TRBJ1-2 | TRBV28
ASSQDGGFSNQPQH | - | TRBJ1-5 | TRBV4-1
ASSWDRGRNTQY | TRBD1 | TRBJ2-3 | TRBV5-1
ASSLVRGTDYGYT | TRBD1 | TRBJ1-2 | TRBV5-1
ASSFRRGGGETQY | TRBD2 | TRBJ2-5 | TRBV7-2
ASSVGGLAQTDTQY | TRBD2 | TRBJ2-3 | TRBV9
ASSLYLTGAGNTEAF | TRBD1 | TRBJ1-1 | TRBV5-1
ASSSVGEGGYT | - | TRBJ1-2 | TRBV7-2
ASSPQQTSGSTLY | TRBD2 | TRBJ2-7 | TRBV18
ASSPEGLANYGYT | - | TRBJ1-2 | TRBV5-4
ASSLVPGTVYSNQPQH | TRBD1 | TRBJ1-5 | TRBV7-8
ASNRQEGNIQY | - | TRBJ2-4 | TRBV9